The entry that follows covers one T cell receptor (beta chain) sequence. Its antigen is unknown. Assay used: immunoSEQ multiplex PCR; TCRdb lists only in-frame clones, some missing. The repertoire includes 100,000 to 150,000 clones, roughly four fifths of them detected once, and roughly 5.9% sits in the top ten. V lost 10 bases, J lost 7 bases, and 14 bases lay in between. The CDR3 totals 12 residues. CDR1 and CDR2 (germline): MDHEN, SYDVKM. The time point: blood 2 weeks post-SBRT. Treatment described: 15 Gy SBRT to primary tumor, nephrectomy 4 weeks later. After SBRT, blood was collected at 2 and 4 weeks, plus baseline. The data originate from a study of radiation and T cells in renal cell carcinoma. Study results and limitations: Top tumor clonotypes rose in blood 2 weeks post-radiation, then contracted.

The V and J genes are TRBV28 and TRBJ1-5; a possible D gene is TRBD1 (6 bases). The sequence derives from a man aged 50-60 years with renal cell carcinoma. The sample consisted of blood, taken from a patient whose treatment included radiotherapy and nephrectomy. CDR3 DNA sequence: TGTGCCACCTTACAGGGTTACCAGCCCCAGCATTTT. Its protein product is CATLQGYQPQHF.